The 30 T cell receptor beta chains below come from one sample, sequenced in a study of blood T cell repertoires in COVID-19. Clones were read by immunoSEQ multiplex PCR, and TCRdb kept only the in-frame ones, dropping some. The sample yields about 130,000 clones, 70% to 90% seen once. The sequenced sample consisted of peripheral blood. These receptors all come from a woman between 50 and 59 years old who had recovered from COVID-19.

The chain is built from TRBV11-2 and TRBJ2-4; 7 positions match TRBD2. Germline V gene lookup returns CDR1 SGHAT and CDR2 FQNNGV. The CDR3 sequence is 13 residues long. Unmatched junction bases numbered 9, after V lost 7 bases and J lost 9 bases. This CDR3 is CASTGRREIIQYF. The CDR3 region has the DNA TGTGCCAGCACCGGGAGGCGGGAGATCATTCAGTACTTC.

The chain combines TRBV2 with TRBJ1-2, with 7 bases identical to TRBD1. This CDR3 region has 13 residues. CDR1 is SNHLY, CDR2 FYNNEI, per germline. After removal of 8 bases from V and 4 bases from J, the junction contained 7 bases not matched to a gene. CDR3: CASGGDRAYGYTF. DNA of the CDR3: TGTGCCAGCGGGGGAGACAGGGCCTATGGCTACACCTTC.

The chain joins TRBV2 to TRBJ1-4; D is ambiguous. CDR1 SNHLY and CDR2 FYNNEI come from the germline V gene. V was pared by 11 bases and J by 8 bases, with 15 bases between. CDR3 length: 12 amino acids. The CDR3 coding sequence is TGTGCCGGGCGAGTTGATAGAGAAAAACTGTTTTTT. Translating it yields CAGRVDREKLFF.

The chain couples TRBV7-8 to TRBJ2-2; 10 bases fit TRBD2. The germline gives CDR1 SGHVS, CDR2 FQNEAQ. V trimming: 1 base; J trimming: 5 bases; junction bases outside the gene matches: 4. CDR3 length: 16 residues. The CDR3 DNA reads TGTGCCAGCAGCTTAGTAGCGGGAGGATGGACCGGGGAGCTGTTTTTT. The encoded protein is CASSLVAGGWTGELFF.

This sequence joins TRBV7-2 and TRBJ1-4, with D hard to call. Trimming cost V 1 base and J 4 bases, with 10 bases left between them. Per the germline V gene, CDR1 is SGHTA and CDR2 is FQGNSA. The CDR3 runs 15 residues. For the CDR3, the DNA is TGTGCCAGCAGCTTAGTGGCGGGGATTAATGAAAAACTGTTTTTT. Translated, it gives CASSLVAGINEKLFF.

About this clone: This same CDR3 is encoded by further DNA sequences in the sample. DNA of the CDR3: TGTGCCAGCAGCTTGGTAGGGGCCCCTAATCAGCCCCAGCATTTT. Translated, it gives CASSLVGAPNQPQHF. The V call is TRBV5-5, the J call TRBJ1-5; a possible D gene is TRBD1 (5 bases). V was clipped by 0 bases and J by 4 bases, with 11 bases between them. Germline V gene lookup returns CDR1 SGHKS and CDR2 YYEKEE (reference sequence). CDR3 length equals 15 residues.

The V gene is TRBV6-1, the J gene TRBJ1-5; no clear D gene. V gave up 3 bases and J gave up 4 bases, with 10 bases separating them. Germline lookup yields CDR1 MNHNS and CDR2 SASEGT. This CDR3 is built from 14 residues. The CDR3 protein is CASSEPSVNQPQHF. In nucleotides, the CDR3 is TGTGCCAGCAGTGAGCCTTCAGTGAATCAGCCCCAGCATTTT.

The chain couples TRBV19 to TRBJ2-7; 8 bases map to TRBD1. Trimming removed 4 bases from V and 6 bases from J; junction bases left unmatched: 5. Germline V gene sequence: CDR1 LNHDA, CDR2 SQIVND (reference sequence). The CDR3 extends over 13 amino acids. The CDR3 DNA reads TGTGCCAGTAGTACGGGACAGGAATCCGAGCAGTACTTC. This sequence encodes CASSTGQESEQYF.

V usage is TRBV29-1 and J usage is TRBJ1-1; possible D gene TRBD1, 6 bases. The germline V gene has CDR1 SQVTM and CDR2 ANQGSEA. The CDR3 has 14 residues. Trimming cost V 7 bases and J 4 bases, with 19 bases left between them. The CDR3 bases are TGCAGCGCTAGGGGCGTGGGGGCTGTCACTGAAGCTTTCTTT. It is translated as CSARGVGAVTEAFF.

CDR3: CAWSPWGLYNEQFF. CDR3 in DNA: TGTGCCTGGAGTCCTTGGGGGCTATACAATGAGCAGTTCTTC. The V and J genes are TRBV30 and TRBJ2-1; maybe TRBD1 (6 bases). V was pared by 2 bases and J by 4 bases, with 12 bases between. The CDR3 totals 14 residues. CDR1 GTSNPN and CDR2 SVGIG come from the germline V gene (reference sequence).

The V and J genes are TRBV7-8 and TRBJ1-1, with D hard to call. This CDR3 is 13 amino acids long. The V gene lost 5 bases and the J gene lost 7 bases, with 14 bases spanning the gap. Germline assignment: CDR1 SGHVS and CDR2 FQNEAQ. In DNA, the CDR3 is TGTGCCAGCAGCCTCTCTGGCCTCGATGAAGCTTTCTTT. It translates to CASSLSGLDEAFF.

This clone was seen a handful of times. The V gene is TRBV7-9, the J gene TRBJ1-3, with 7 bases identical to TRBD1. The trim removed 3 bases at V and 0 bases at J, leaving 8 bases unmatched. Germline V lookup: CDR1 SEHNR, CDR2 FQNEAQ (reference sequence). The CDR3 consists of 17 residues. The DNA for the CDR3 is TGTGCCAGCAGCTTCCTTCGACAGGGTCTCTCTGGAAACACCATATATTTT. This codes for CASSFLRQGLSGNTIYF.

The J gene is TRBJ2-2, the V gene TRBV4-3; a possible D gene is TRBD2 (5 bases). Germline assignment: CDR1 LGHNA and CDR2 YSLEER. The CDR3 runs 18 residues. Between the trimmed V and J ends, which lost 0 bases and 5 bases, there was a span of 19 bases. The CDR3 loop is CASSQEPTSGMGTGELFF. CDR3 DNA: TGCGCCAGCAGCCAAGAACCCACTAGTGGGATGGGTACCGGGGAGCTGTTTTTT.

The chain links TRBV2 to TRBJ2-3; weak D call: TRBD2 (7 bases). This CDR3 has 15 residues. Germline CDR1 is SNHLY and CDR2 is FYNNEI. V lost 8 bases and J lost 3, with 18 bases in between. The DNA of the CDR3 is TGTGCCAGCCGGGGGGCAGGGAGGGAAACAGATACGCAGTATTTT. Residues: CASRGAGRETDTQYF.

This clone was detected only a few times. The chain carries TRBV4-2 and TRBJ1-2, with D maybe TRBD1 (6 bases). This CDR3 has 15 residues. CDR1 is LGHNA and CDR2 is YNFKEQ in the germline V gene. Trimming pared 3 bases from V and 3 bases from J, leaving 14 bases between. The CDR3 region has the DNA TGTGCCAGCAGCCATGTAGGACAGTCTTACTATGGCTACACCTTC. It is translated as CASSHVGQSYYGYTF.

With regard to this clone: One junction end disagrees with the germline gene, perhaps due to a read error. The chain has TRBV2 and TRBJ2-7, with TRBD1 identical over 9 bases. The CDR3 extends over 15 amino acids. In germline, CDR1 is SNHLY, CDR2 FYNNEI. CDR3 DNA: TGTGCCAGCAGAGAAGGGGGGACAGGGAAGTACGAGCAGTACTTC. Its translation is CASREGGTGKYEQYF.

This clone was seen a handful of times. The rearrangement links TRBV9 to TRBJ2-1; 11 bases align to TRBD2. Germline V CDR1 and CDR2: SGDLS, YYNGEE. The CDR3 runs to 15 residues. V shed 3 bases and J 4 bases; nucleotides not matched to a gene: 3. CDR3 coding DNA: TGTGCCAGCAGCGCCGGGACTAGCGGTTACAATGAGCAGTTCTTC. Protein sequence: CASSAGTSGYNEQFF.

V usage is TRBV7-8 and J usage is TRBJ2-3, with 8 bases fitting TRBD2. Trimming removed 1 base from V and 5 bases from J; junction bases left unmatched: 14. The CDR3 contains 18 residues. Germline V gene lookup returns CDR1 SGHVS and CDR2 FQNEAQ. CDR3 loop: CASSLVSGGLRGKDTQYF. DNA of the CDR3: TGTGCCAGCAGCTTAGTCAGCGGGGGTCTTCGGGGGAAAGATACGCAGTATTTT.

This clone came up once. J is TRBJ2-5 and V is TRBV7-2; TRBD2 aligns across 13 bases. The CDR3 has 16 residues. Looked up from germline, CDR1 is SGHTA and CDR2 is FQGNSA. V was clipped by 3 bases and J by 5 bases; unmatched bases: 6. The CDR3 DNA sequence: TGTGCCAGCAGCTTCCGACTAGCGGGAGGAGGGGAGACCCAGTACTTC. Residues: CASSFRLAGGGETQYF.

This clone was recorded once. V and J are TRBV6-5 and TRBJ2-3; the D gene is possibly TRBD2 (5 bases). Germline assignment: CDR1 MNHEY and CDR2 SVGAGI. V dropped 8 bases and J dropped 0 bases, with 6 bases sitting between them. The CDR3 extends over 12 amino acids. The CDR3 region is CASWESTDTQYF. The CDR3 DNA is TGTGCCAGCTGGGAGAGCACAGATACGCAGTATTTT.

The CDR3 protein is CATSPGRQGASETQYF. The CDR3 DNA reads as TGTGCCACCAGTCCGGGTCGACAGGGGGCCTCGGAGACCCAGTACTTC. The V and J genes are TRBV24-1 and TRBJ2-5, with TRBD1 identical over 10 bases. Germline CDR1 is KGHDR and CDR2 is SFDVKD. The CDR3 extends over 16 amino acids. Losses at the gene ends were 6 bases for V and 5 bases for J; bases not matched to a gene: 11.

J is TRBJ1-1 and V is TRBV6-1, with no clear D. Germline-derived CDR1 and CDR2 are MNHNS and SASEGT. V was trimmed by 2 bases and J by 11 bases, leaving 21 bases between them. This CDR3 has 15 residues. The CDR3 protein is CASSESGWNLREAFF. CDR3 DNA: TGTGCCAGCAGTGAATCGGGTTGGAATCTAAGGGAGGCTTTCTTT.

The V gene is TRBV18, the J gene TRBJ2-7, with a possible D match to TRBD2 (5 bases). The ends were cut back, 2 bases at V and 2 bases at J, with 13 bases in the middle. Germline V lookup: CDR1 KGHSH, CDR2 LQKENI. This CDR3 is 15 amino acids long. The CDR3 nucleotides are TGTGCCAGCTCACCAACGCGGGTAGGCGCCTACGAGCAGTACTTC. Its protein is CASSPTRVGAYEQYF.

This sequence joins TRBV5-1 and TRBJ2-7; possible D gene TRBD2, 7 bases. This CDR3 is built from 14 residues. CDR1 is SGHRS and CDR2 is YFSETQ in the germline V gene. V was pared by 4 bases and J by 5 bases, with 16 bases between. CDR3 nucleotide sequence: TGCGCCAGCAGCAACCGCCTCGGGGGGCACGAGCAGTACTTC. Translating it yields CASSNRLGGHEQYF.

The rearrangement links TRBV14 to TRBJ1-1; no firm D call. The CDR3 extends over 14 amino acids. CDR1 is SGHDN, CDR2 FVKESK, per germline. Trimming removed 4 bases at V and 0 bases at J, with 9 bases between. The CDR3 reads CASSRSGMNTEAFF. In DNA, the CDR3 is TGTGCCAGCAGCCGATCCGGGATGAACACTGAAGCTTTCTTT.

The CDR3 sequence: CASSATGGGAEQFF. Here the CDR3 DNA reads TGTGCCAGCAGTGCGACGGGGGGGGGTGCTGAGCAGTTCTTC. The rearrangement joins TRBV28 to TRBJ2-1; 8 positions match TRBD2. Germline assignment: CDR1 MDHEN and CDR2 SYDVKM. The CDR3 consists of 14 residues. Unmatched junction bases numbered 9, after V lost 5 bases and J lost 9 bases.

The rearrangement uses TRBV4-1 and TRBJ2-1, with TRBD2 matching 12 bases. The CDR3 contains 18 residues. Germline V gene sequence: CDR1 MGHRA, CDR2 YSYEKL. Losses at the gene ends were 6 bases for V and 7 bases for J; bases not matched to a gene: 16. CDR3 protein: CASSRVRTSGIGRNEQFF. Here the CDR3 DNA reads TGCGCCAGCAGTCGAGTAAGGACTAGCGGGATAGGAAGAAATGAGCAGTTCTTC.

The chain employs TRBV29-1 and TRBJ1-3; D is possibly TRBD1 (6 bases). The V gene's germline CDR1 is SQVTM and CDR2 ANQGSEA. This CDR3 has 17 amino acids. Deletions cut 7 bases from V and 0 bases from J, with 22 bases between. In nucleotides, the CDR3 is TGCAGCGCCGTCGTCAGGGCAGGGGCGCTCTCTGGAAACACCATATATTTT. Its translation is CSAVVRAGALSGNTIYF. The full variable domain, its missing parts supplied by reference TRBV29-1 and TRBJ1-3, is SAVISQKPSRDICQRGTSLTIQCQVDSQVTMMFWYRQQPGQSLTLIATANQGSEATYESGFVIDKFPISRPNLTFSTLTVSNMSPEDSSIYLCSAVVRAGALSGNTIYFGEGSWLTVV.

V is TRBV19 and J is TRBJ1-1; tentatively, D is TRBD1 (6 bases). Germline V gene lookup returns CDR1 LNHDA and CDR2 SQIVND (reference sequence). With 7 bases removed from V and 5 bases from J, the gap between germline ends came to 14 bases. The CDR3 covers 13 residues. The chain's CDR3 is CASIDTGKTEAFF. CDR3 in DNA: TGTGCCAGTATTGATACAGGGAAAACTGAAGCTTTCTTT.

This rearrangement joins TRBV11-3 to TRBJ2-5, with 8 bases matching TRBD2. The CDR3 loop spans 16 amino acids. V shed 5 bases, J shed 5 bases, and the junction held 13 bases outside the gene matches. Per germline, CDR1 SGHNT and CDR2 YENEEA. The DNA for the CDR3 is TGTGCCAGCAGCGGCGGTCCCCGGGGGGGCGGGGAGACCCAGTACTTC. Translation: CASSGGPRGGGETQYF.